Listed below are T cell receptor beta chains from one sample, sequenced in a study of technical replicates of blood from a few donors. Sequencing used immunoSEQ multiplex PCR; TCRdb keeps in-frame clones, though not all of them. This sample carries around 100,000 clones, about 95% of them seen once, and the ten largest clones take 0.33%. The source material was T cells isolated from PBMCs. These receptors originate from a human donor in good health. Both conserved end residues are part of each CDR3. A D gene is named only where the DNA matches it firmly. Expanded clones get a size class; other rows say once, few or many, or leave the size out.

j_call d_call v_call clone_size cdr3_nt cdr3_aa
TRBJ1-3 - TRBV30 - TGTGCCTGGAGTAGAGGACATATCTCTGGAAACACCATATATTTT CAWSRGHISGNTIYF
TRBJ2-1 TRBD2 TRBV2 - TGTGCCAGCAGTGGTTGGACGGTAGCGGGAGGGGTGGGAAATGAGCAGTTCTTC CASSGWTVAGGVGNEQFF
TRBJ2-1 TRBD2 TRBV25-1 - TGTGCCAGCACCGGACTAGCGGGTTACAATGAGCAGTTCTTC CASTGLAGYNEQFF
TRBJ1-1 - TRBV4-1 - TGCGCCAGCAGCCGCGGGGTACCCACTGAAGCTTTCTTT CASSRGVPTEAFF
TRBJ1-1 TRBD1 TRBV5-4 - TGTGCCAGCAGCTTGCTCGGGCAGGGGGATTGGACTGAAGCTTTCTTT CASSLLGQGDWTEAFF
TRBJ2-3 - TRBV5-4 - TGTGCCAGCAGCTTGGATCAAGCGTCTAGCACAGATACGCAGTATTTT CASSLDQASSTDTQYF
TRBJ1-5 - TRBV21-1 - TGTGCCAGGGGAACTCGGGACAGGGGGCACTGGGTGAATCAGCCCCAGCATTTT CARGTRDRGHWVNQPQHF
TRBJ1-1 - TRBV2 - TGTGCCAGCAGGCCCGTCGGGGGAGGGACTGAAGCTTTCTTT CASRPVGGGTEAFF
TRBJ1-1 - TRBV28 once TGTGCCAGCAGTTTGCCGGGGACTGAAGCTTTCTTT CASSLPGTEAFF
TRBJ2-1 TRBD1 TRBV19 - TGTGCCAGTAGTTCCACAGGGGCGGCGGATGAGCAGTTCTTC CASSSTGAADEQFF
TRBJ1-1 - TRBV19 - TGTGCCAGTACCCTGGAGGGTAGCACTGAAGCTTTCTTT CASTLEGSTEAFF
TRBJ2-5 - TRBV5-1 - TGCGCCAGCAGCTTGGACCAGGGAAGAGAGACCCAGTACTTC CASSLDQGRETQYF
TRBJ2-7 TRBD2 TRBV4-3 - TGCGCCAGCAGCCAAGTCGGGGGGCTAGCGGGAGCCTACGAGCAGTACTTC CASSQVGGLAGAYEQYF
TRBJ1-5 - TRBV18 - TGTGCCAGCTCACCAAGTAGTGGGGCTTTTTTTCAGCCCCAGCATTTT CASSPSSGAFFQPQHF
TRBJ2-5 - TRBV19 - TGTGCCAGTAGTAAGGCAGGGAAGACCCAGTACTTC CASSKAGKTQYF
TRBJ2-3 TRBD2 TRBV4-1 - TGCGCCAGCAACCTACTAGCGGGGGGCACAGATACGCAGTATTTT CASNLLAGGTDTQYF
TRBJ2-7 TRBD2 TRBV7-6 once TGTGCCAGCAGCTCCGGACTAGCGGGAGGCCCCTCCTACGAGCAGTACTTC CASSSGLAGGPSYEQYF
TRBJ2-7 TRBD1 TRBV29-1 - TGCAGCGCGGGACCTGACAGGGCCACCTACGAGCAGTACTTC CSAGPDRATYEQYF
TRBJ1-1 - TRBV6-6 - TGTGCCAGCAGTTATAACAGGTTGAACACTGAAGCTTTCTTT CASSYNRLNTEAFF
TRBJ1-4 - TRBV6-6 - TGTGCCAGCAGTTACTCGCCCCATGGCGAAAAACTGTTTTTT CASSYSPHGEKLFF
TRBJ1-2 - TRBV19 - TGTGCCAGTAGTAAAGGACCGGGAGGCTACACCTTC CASSKGPGGYTF
TRBJ1-2 TRBD1 TRBV6-6 - TGTGCCAGCAGTTACGGACAGGGTCAATATGGCTACACCTTC CASSYGQGQYGYTF
TRBJ1-5 - TRBV2 - TGTGCCAGCAGTGAAGCGCGGGGGGGCTCCGGTCAGCCCCAGCATTTT CASSEARGGSGQPQHF
TRBJ1-4 TRBD1 TRBV28 - TGTGCCAGCAGTCCGATCACAGGGGTCGGTTATGAAAAACTGTTTTTT CASSPITGVGYEKLFF
TRBJ2-7 TRBD2 TRBV18 once TGTGCCAGCTCACCCCGCGACTGGACTAGCGGAGTCGCGTACGAGCAGTACTTC CASSPRDWTSGVAYEQYF
TRBJ2-1 - TRBV29-1 - TGCAGCGTTGCCGCGGAGGGTACGGAGCAGTTCTTC CSVAAEGTEQFF
TRBJ2-3 - TRBV6-1 - TGTGCCACCCTGGGAGCGGGCCCCAGCACAGATACGCAGTATTTT CATLGAGPSTDTQYF
TRBJ2-1 TRBD2 TRBV19 - TGTGCCAGTAGTATGCAAGGGACTAGTCTCCACAATGAGCAGTTCTTC CASSMQGTSLHNEQFF
TRBJ2-1 TRBD2 TRBV12-5 - TGTGCTAGCAAAAATCAGGGAGGGTACAATGAGCAGTTCTTC CASKNQGGYNEQFF
TRBJ2-1 TRBD2 TRBV4-1 once TGCGCCAGCAGCCAAGATGTGCGCGGGAGTGTAGATGAGCAGTTCTTC CASSQDVRGSVDEQFF
TRBJ2-3 - TRBV27 - TGTGCCAGCAGTTTAATGCAAATTAGAGATACGCAGTATTTT CASSLMQIRDTQYF
TRBJ1-2 - TRBV13 - TGTGCCAGCAGCTCCACAGGGACATATGGCTACACCTTC CASSSTGTYGYTF
TRBJ1-5 - TRBV27 - TGTGCCAGCAGCCCCCGTGTTTATAGCAATCAGCCCCAGCATTTT CASSPRVYSNQPQHF
TRBJ2-7 TRBD2 TRBV19 - TGTGCCAGTAGTCTCCAGACTAGCGGGTTCTCCTACGAGCAGTACTTC CASSLQTSGFSYEQYF
TRBJ2-1 TRBD2 TRBV30 - TGTGCCTGGAGTGTACGGCGGGAGAATGAGCAGTTCTTC CAWSVRRENEQFF
TRBJ2-2 TRBD2 TRBV6-1 - TGTGCCAGCAGACTTCTAGCGGGAGCCACCGGGGAGCTGTTTTTT CASRLLAGATGELFF
TRBJ2-6 - TRBV9 - TGTGCCAGCAGCGTACAGGGCTCTGGGGCCAACGTCCTGACTTTC CASSVQGSGANVLTF
TRBJ2-1 - TRBV2 once TGTGCCAGCAGTGGCACTATCTCCTACAATGAGCAGTTCTTC CASSGTISYNEQFF
TRBJ2-1 - TRBV28 once TGTGCCAGCAGATCCAGGACTTCCTCCTACAATGAGCAGTTCTTC CASRSRTSSYNEQFF
TRBJ1-2 - TRBV11-3 - TGTGCCAGCAGCTTACAGGGTAACTATGGCTACACCTTC CASSLQGNYGYTF
TRBJ1-5 - TRBV6-5 few TGTGCCAGCAGGATGACAAGCTATAGCAATCAGCCCCAGCATTTT CASRMTSYSNQPQHF
TRBJ2-2 - TRBV19 - TGTGCCAGTAGGTGGGGCCCCACCGGGGAGCTGTTTTTT CASRWGPTGELFF
TRBJ1-1 - TRBV10-3 - TGTGCCATCAGGAGGGCGCAGGATGGGAACACTGAAGCTTTCTTT CAIRRAQDGNTEAFF
TRBJ2-7 - TRBV5-8 - TGTGCCAGCAGCTTGGCAGATTTTTTAGCGTTCTCCTACGAGCAGTACTTC CASSLADFLAFSYEQYF
TRBJ1-2 TRBD1 TRBV29-1 - TGCAGCGGGGGACAGGGGGAAGGTATTGGCTACACCTTC CSGGQGEGIGYTF
TRBJ2-7 TRBD1 TRBV19 - TGTGCCAGTAGTCCGGACAGGGAACGTTACGAGCAGTACTTC CASSPDRERYEQYF
TRBJ2-5 - TRBV6-5 - TGTGCCAGCAGTCGGGGGAAGTCCGAGGGAGAGACCCAGTACTTC CASSRGKSEGETQYF